The clone carrying this T cell receptor beta chain showed up many times. These data come from a study of neurological immune-mediated disorders. A 10-nucleotide random UMI tagged transcripts in template-switch 5'RACE cDNA synthesis. MiXCR, applied by TCRdb to the 5' RACE reads, yields one record per CDR3 protein. Here the sample spans almost 30,000 distinct CDR3 sequences, 12% being singletons. Sequenced sample: PBMCs. This TCR was sampled from a woman in her sixties or seventies in good health.

The CDR3 spells CASSAGTGRDNEQFF. The CDR3 DNA is TGTGCCAGCAGCGCTGGGACAGGCCGCGACAATGAGCAGTTCTTC. This rearrangement joins TRBV7-3 to TRBJ2-1, with TRBD1 identical over 8 bases. Germline values: CDR1 SGHTA, CDR2 FQGTGA. This CDR3 spans 15 amino acids. Losses at the gene ends were 5 bases for V and 5 bases for J; bases not matched to a gene: 8.